One T cell receptor beta chain is described in this entry. The antigen remains unidentified. The sample belongs to a study of cytomegalovirus exposure and HLA in healthy donors. General observations from the study: Reports state that TCR beta sequences accurately predicted most subjects' HLA-A and HLA-B alleles. Fewer N-insertions than the approximately 700-donor mean were reportedly shown by an Asian-associated ancestry cluster in a later analysis. Overall, approximately 150 TCR beta chains were annotated as cytomegalovirus-associated. In an earlier analysis, in around 590 donors, most V segments appeared productive either ~87% or ~30% of the time.

This PCR relied on a set of 60 Vbeta primers and 13 Jbeta primers. Some clones are missing from TCRdb's copy, which holds only in-frame ones; the method was immunoSEQ multiplex PCR. The sample holds some 130,000 clones; around three quarters are singletons and the top ten take 4.2%. Germline CDR1 and CDR2: SGHAT and FQNNGV. The CDR3 is 15 residues long. Trimming cost V 8 bases and J 3 bases; bases outside gene matches: 6. This sequence joins TRBV11-2 and TRBJ2-1; 11 bases are shared with TRBD2. Source material: PBMCs. This TCR was sampled from a male donor in good health and CMV-seropositive. This chain's CDR3 is CASGRGLAVYNEQFF. CDR3 DNA: TGTGCCAGCGGCCGGGGACTAGCGGTCTACAATGAGCAGTTCTTC. Drawing the rest from reference TRBV11-2 and TRBJ2-1, the complete variable domain is EAGVAQSPRYKIIEKRQSVAFWCNPISGHATLYWYQQILGQGPKLLIQFQNNGVVDDSQLPKDRFSAERLKGVDSTLKIQPAKLEDSAVYLCASGRGLAVYNEQFFGPGTRLTVL.